The 21 T cell receptor beta chains given below trace back to one sample, sequenced in a study of cytomegalovirus exposure and HLA in healthy donors. In the PCR, 60 Vbeta and 13 Jbeta primers were used. Profiling relied on immunoSEQ multiplex PCR, and the TCRdb table lists in-frame clones only, not all of them. The sample lists some 160,000 clones, 77% occurring once. The specimen sequenced was PBMCs. These TCRs come from a woman aged 25 to 39 in good health and CMV-seronegative.

The genes are TRBV7-8 and TRBJ2-3, with 11 bases aligning to TRBD2. After removal of 0 bases from V and 6 bases from J, the junction contained 8 bases not matched to a gene. This CDR3 is built from 17 residues. CDR1 and CDR2 (germline): SGHVS, FQNEAQ. CDR3 sequence: CASSLAVLAGGFDTQYF. CDR3 DNA: TGTGCCAGCAGCTTAGCAGTGTTAGCGGGGGGGTTTGATACGCAGTATTTT.

This sequence joins TRBV4-1 and TRBJ1-2; 10 nucleotides agree with TRBD1. This CDR3 region has 16 residues. With 0 bases clipped from V and 4 bases from J, the junction kept 5 bases outside the gene matches. Germline V CDR1 and CDR2: MGHRA, YSYEKL. CDR3 DNA: TGCGCCAGCAGCCAAGATCATCGGACAGGGGGCTATGGCTACACCTTC. Protein: CASSQDHRTGGYGYTF.

The J gene is TRBJ1-4, the V gene TRBV14; no clear D. This CDR3 has 17 residues. Between the trimmed V and J ends, which lost 3 bases and 2 bases, there was a span of 16 bases. Per germline, CDR1 SGHDN and CDR2 FVKESK. As DNA, the CDR3 is TGTGCCAGCAGCCAGCCAGAGGGAAGGGCGACTAATGAAAAACTGTTTTTT. Its protein is CASSQPEGRATNEKLFF.

The V and J genes are TRBV28 and TRBJ1-1; the D gene is possibly TRBD1 (5 bases). This CDR3 has 16 amino acids. V was trimmed by 4 bases and J by 2 bases, leaving 17 bases between them. Germline CDR1 and CDR2: MDHEN and SYDVKM. CDR3 bases: TGTGCCAGCAGTTATGGAATAGGGGTTCAAAACACTGAAGCTTTCTTT. Translated: CASSYGIGVQNTEAFF.

J is TRBJ2-7 and V is TRBV13, with a tentative D call TRBD2 (6 bases). V was cut by 5 bases and J by 3 bases, with 26 bases left in between. Germline V gives CDR1 PRHDT, CDR2 FYEKMQ (reference sequence). This CDR3 has 18 residues. CDR3 sequence reads: CASSDRHQRRDSSYEQYF. The CDR3 DNA follows: TGTGCCAGCAGCGACCGCCATCAACGCCGGGACTCCAGCTACGAGCAGTACTTC.

The J gene is TRBJ1-5, the V gene TRBV4-1; TRBD1 aligns across 10 bases. V lost 4 bases, J lost 6 bases, and 6 bases stayed unmatched. The CDR3 extends over 15 amino acids. CDR1 is MGHRA, CDR2 YSYEKL, per germline. CDR3 region: CASSLETGGLQPQHF. CDR3 bases: TGCGCCAGCAGCCTAGAGACAGGGGGCCTTCAGCCCCAGCATTTT.

This rearrangement joins TRBV5-6 to TRBJ1-1; 9 bases map to TRBD1. J lost 6 bases, V lost 4 bases, and 10 bases had no gene match. This CDR3 is built from 15 residues. Germline V lookup: CDR1 SGHDT, CDR2 YYEEEE. The CDR3 is CASSLGQGQGAEAFF. In DNA form, the CDR3 reads TGTGCCAGCAGCCTCGGACAGGGGCAAGGGGCTGAAGCTTTCTTT.

This clone appeared a few times. The rearrangement links TRBV5-4 to TRBJ2-7; 7 nucleotides line up with TRBD1. The germline V gene encodes CDR1 SGHNT and CDR2 YYREEE (reference sequence). Germline trimming cut 4 bases from V and 2 bases from J; bases unmatched to any gene: 12. The CDR3 is 16 amino acids. The CDR3: CASSSAGTQGTYEQYF. The DNA for the CDR3 is TGTGCCAGCAGCAGCGCCGGGACACAGGGGACCTACGAGCAGTACTTC.

The chain couples TRBV7-3 to TRBJ2-5; 7 bases match TRBD2. CDR3 size: 15 residues. The V segment lost 4 bases and the J segment 5 bases; nucleotides outside the gene matches: 10. Germline values: CDR1 SGHTA, CDR2 FQGTGA. Here the CDR3 DNA reads TGTGCCAGCAGCTCCTCCGGGGGGACCTGGGAGACCCAGTACTTC. Amino acid sequence: CASSSSGGTWETQYF.

This clone was seen more than once but under ten times. The chain couples TRBV7-8 to TRBJ2-7; D possibly corresponds to TRBD1 (5 bases). Germline V CDR1 and CDR2: SGHVS, FQNEAQ. The CDR3 has 18 residues. The ends were cut back, 3 bases at V and 0 bases at J, with 21 bases in the middle. In DNA form, the CDR3 reads TGTGCCAGCAGCTTGAGACAGACAACGAACCTATTCTCCTACGAGCAGTACTTC. The encoded protein is CASSLRQTTNLFSYEQYF.

The rearrangement joins TRBV7-8 to TRBJ1-5, with 9 bases identical to TRBD1. CDR1 and CDR2 (germline): SGHVS, FQNEAQ. This CDR3 region has 17 residues. The V segment lost 6 bases and the J segment 0 bases; nucleotides outside the gene matches: 9. The CDR3 region has the DNA TGTGCCAGCAGGGCAGGGACAGGGAGAGTTAGCAATCAGCCCCAGCATTTT. Amino acid sequence: CASRAGTGRVSNQPQHF.

The rearrangement links TRBV27 to TRBJ1-5; 8 bases are shared with TRBD1. V was clipped by 1 base and J by 4 bases; unmatched bases: 6. Germline CDR1 MNHEY, CDR2 SMNVEV (reference sequence). CDR3 length: 16 residues. The CDR3 bases are TGTGCCAGCAGTTTATTTGGACAGGGCCTTAATCAGCCCCAGCATTTT. This sequence encodes CASSLFGQGLNQPQHF.

J is TRBJ1-2 and V is TRBV5-6; the D gene is possibly TRBD1 (6 bases). Trimming took 3 bases from V and 4 from J, leaving 16 bases between them. Germline V lookup: CDR1 SGHDT, CDR2 YYEEEE. The length of the CDR3 is 15 residues. DNA of the CDR3: TGTGCCAGCAGCTCCTTCGGGGGGCGAGGCTATGGCTACACCTTC. It specifies CASSSFGGRGYGYTF.

This chain connects TRBV28 to TRBJ2-7; unclear D gene. Germline-derived CDR1 and CDR2 are MDHEN and SYDVKM. This CDR3 is built from 14 residues. The V and J ends lost 7 bases and 2 bases respectively, with 15 bases between them. This CDR3 is CASMFQDRPYEQYF. As DNA, the CDR3 is TGTGCCAGCATGTTCCAGGATCGGCCCTACGAGCAGTACTTC.

The rearrangement links TRBV7-2 to TRBJ2-2; no clear D gene. V gave up 2 bases and J gave up 6 bases, with 13 bases separating them. Germline CDR1 and CDR2: SGHTA and FQGNSA. The CDR3 has 15 residues. CDR3 loop: CASSLLMAASGELFF. CDR3 coding DNA: TGTGCCAGCAGCTTATTAATGGCAGCGTCCGGGGAGCTGTTTTTT.

As for this clone: One junction end disagrees with the germline gene, perhaps due to a read error. The rearrangement links TRBV30 to TRBJ1-2; D is unresolved. CDR3 length: 13 amino acids. Per germline, CDR1 GTSNPN and CDR2 SVGIG (reference sequence). The CDR3 sequence: CAWSVHGPRGYPF. CDR3 coding DNA: TGTGCCTGGAGTGTACATGGCCCCAGAGGCTACCCCTTC.

The genes are TRBV18 and TRBJ1-2; 7 bases map to TRBD1. Germline values: CDR1 KGHSH, CDR2 LQKENI. V gave up 1 base and J gave up 2 bases; unmatched junction bases: 10. CDR3 size: 17 residues. CDR3 in amino acids: CASSPQEKGGNNYGYTF. The CDR3, as DNA: TGTGCCAGCTCACCACAGGAAAAAGGGGGCAACAACTATGGCTACACCTTC.

In regard to this clone: A read error may account for a junction end that differs from germline. This chain links TRBV18 with TRBJ1-4; D is ambiguous. In germline, CDR1 is KGHSH, CDR2 LQKENI. This CDR3 region has 15 residues. The CDR3 here is CASSRSAGPNEKLLF. The CDR3, as DNA: TGTGCCAGCTCACGATCCGCAGGCCCTAATGAAAAACTGCTTTTT. Using reference TRBV18 and TRBJ1-4 for the parts outside the CDR3, the full variable domain is NAGVMQNPRHLVRRRGQEARLRCSPMKGHSHVYWYRQLPEEGLKFMVYLQKENIIDESGMPKERFSAEFPKEGPSILRIQQVVRGDSAAYFCASSRSAGPNEKLLFGSGTQLSVL.

The gene calls are TRBV5-4 and TRBJ2-5, with D maybe TRBD2 (5 bases). CDR3 length: 13 residues. V was pared by 4 bases and J by 6 bases, with 13 bases between. CDR1 is SGHNT and CDR2 is YYREEE in the germline V gene (reference sequence). The CDR3 reads CASSPAGGQTQYF. CDR3 nucleotides: TGTGCCAGCAGCCCGGCCGGAGGCCAGACCCAGTACTTC.

This chain joins TRBV5-1 and TRBJ2-2; 9 nucleotides agree with TRBD1. The trim removed 3 bases at V and 1 base at J, leaving 1 base unmatched. Per germline, CDR1 SGHRS and CDR2 YFSETQ. The CDR3 spans 15 residues. CDR3 in amino acids: CASSWGQGNTGELFF. The CDR3 DNA sequence: TGCGCCAGCAGCTGGGGACAGGGGAACACCGGGGAGCTGTTTTTT.

The rearrangement links TRBV5-6 to TRBJ2-2; D call uncertain. Germline V gene data show CDR1 as SGHDT and CDR2 as YYEEEE. The CDR3 is 13 amino acids. The V end was cut by 0 bases, the J end by 6 bases, with 6 bases between. The CDR3 region is CASSLARAGELFF. Written as DNA, the CDR3 is TGTGCCAGCAGCTTGGCTCGGGCCGGGGAGCTGTTTTTT. Full variable domain (rest looked up from reference TRBV5-6 and TRBJ2-2): DAGVTQSPTHLIKTRGQQVTLRCSPKSGHDTVSWYQQALGQGPQFIFQYYEEEERQRGNFPDRFSGHQFPNYSSELNVNALLLGDSALYLCASSLARAGELFFGEGSRLTVL.